The clone carrying this TCR beta chain has a handful of counts. This entry comes from a study of blood T cell repertoires in COVID-19. Germline lookup yields CDR1 SGHAT and CDR2 FQNNGV. Trimming removed 5 bases from V and 7 bases from J, with 15 bases in between. The CDR3 consists of 15 residues. In the study's own analysis: Nucleated cell number was recorded as an estimate derived from reference gene primer amplification. The repertoire was sequenced with immunoSEQ multiplex PCR; TCRdb's copy has only in-frame clones and lacks some. V and J calls and clone size are given by that table; D and trimming were obtained from the DNA. The sample contains some 100,000 clones, 85% to 90% of which appear only once.

The gene calls are TRBV11-2 and TRBJ1-6, with D perhaps matching TRBD1 (5 bases). The origin of this receptor is a human donor with acute or convalescent COVID-19. The donor label of this sample is uncertain. The sequenced sample was peripheral blood. The CDR3 bases are TGTGCCAGCAGCCCCCGGGGGACGGGCAATTCACCCCTCCACTTT. This codes for CASSPRGTGNSPLHF.